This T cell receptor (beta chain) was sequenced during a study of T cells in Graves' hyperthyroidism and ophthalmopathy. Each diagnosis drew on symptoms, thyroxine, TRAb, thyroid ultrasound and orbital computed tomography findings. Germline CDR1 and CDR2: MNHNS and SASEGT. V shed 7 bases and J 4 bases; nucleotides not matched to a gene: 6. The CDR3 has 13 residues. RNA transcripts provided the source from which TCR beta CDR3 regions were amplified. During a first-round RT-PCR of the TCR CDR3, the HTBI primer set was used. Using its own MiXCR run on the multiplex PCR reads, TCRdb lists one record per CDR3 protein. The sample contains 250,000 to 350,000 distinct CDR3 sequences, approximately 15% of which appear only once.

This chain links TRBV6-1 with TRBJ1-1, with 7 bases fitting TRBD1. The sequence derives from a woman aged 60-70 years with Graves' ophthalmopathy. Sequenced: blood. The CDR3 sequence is CASIWGQSTEAFF. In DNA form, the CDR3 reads TGTGCCAGCATCTGGGGACAGTCCACTGAAGCTTTCTTT.